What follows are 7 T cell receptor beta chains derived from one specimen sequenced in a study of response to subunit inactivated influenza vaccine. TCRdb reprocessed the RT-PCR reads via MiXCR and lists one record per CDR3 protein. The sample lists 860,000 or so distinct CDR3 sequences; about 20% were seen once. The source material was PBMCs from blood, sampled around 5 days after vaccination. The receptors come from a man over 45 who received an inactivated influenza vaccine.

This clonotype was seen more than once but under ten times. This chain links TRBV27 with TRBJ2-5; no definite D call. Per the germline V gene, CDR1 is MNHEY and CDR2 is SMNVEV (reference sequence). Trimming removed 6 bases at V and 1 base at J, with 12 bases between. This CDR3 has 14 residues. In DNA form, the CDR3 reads TGTGCCAGCAGACCTACCGGGCTCCAAGAGACCCAGTACTTC. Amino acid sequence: CASRPTGLQETQYF.

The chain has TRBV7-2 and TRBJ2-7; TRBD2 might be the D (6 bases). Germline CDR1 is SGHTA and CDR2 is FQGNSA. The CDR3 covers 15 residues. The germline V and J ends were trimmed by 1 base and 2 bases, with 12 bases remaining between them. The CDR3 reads CASSLGDGGPYEQYF. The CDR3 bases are TGTGCCAGCAGCTTAGGGGACGGGGGACCCTACGAGCAGTACTTC.

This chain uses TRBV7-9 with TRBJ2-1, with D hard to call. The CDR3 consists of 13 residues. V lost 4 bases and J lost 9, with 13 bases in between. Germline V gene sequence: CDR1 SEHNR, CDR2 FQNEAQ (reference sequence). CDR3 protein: CASSSNPLGEQFF. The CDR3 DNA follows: TGTGCCAGCAGCTCCAACCCCCTCGGTGAGCAGTTCTTC.

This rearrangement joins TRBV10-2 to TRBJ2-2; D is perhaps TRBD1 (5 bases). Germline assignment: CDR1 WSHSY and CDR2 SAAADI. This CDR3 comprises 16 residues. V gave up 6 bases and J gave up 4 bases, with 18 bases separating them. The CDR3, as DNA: TGCGCCAGCAGCCACGCAGGGCCCCCTGGCACCGGGGAGCTGTTTTTT. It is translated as CASSHAGPPGTGELFF.

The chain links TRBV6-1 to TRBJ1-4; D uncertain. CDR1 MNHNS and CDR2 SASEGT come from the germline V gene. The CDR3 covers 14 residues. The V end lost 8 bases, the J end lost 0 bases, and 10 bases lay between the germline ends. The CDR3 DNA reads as TGTGCCAGCCGATTCGGAGCAACTAATGAAAAACTGTTTTTT. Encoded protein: CASRFGATNEKLFF.

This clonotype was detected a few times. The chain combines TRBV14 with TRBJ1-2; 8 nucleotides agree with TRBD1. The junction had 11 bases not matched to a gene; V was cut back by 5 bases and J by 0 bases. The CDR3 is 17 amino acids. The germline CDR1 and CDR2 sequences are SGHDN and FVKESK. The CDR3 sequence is CASSYGQGLMSNYGYTF. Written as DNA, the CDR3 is TGTGCCAGCAGCTACGGACAGGGACTGATGTCTAACTATGGCTACACCTTC.

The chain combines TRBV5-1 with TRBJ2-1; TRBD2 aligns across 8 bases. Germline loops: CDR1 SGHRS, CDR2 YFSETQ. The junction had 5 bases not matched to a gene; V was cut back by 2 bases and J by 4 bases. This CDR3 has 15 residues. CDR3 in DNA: TGCGCCAGCAGCTTTACGGGAGGGCCTTACAATGAGCAGTTCTTC. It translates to CASSFTGGPYNEQFF.